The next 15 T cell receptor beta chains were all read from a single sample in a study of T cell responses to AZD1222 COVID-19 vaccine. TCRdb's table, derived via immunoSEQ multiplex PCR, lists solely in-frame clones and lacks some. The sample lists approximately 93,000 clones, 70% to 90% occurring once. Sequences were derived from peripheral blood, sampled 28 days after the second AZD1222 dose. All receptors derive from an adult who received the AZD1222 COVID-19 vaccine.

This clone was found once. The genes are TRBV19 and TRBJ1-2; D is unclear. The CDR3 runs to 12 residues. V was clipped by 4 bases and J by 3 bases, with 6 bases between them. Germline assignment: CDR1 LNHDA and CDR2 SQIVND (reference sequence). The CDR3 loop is CASSTAYYGYTF. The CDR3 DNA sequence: TGTGCCAGTAGTACCGCGTACTATGGCTACACCTTC.

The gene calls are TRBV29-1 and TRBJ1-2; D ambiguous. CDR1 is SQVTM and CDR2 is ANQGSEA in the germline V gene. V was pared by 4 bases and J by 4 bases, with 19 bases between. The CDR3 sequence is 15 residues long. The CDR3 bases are TGCAGCGTTGGTTCTCCGGCGTCCCCTAGCTATGGCTACACCTTC. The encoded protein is CSVGSPASPSYGYTF.

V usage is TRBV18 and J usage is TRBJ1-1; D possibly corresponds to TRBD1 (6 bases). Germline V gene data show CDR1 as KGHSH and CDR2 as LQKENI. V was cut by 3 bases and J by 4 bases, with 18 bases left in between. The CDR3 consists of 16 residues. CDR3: CASSPTGTARGTEAFF. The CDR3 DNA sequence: TGTGCCAGCTCACCCACCGGCACCGCCAGGGGCACTGAAGCTTTCTTT.

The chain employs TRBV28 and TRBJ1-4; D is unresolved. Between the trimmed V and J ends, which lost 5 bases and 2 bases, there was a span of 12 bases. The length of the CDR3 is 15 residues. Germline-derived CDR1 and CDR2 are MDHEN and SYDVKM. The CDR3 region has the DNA TGTGCCAGCAGTCCTGGGTTGAGTACTAATGAAAAACTGTTTTTT. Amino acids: CASSPGLSTNEKLFF.

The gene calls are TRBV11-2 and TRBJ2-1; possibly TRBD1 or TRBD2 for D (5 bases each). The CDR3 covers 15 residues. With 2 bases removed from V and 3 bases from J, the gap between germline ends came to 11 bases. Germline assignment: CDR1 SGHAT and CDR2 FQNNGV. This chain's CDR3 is CASSLIRDHYNEQFF. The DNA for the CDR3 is TGTGCCAGCAGCTTAATCCGGGACCACTACAATGAGCAGTTCTTC.

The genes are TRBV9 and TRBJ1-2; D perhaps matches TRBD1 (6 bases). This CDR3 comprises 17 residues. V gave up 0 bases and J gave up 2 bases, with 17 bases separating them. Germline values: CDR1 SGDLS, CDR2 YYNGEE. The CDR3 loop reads CASSVDGTRPGNYGYTF. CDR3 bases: TGTGCCAGCAGCGTAGATGGGACAAGGCCCGGGAACTATGGCTACACCTTC.

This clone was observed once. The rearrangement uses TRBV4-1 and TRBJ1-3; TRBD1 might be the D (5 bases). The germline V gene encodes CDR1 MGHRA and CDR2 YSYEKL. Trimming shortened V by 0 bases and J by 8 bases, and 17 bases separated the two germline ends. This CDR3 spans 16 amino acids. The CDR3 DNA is TGCGCCAGCAGCCAAGAAGTCAGCCCCGGGGGAGACACCATATATTTT. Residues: CASSQEVSPGGDTIYF.

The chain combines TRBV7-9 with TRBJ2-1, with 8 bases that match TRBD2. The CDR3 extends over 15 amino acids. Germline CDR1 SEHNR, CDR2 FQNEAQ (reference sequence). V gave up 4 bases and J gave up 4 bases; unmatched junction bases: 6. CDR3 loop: CASSWGPGGYNEQFF. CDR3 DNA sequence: TGTGCCAGCAGCTGGGGCCCGGGGGGGTACAATGAGCAGTTCTTC.

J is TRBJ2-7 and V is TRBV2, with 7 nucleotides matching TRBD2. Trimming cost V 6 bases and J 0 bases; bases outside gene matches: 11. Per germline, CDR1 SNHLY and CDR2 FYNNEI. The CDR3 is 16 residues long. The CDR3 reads CASSVGGGSHSYEQYF. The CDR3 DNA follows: TGTGCCAGCAGCGTTGGGGGGGGGAGTCACTCCTACGAGCAGTACTTC.

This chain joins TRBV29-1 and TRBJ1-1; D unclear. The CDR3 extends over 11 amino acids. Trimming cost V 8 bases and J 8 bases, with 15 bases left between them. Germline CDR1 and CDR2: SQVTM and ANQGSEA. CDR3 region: CSIRQLEEAFF. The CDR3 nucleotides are TGCAGCATTCGGCAATTGGAGGAAGCTTTCTTT.

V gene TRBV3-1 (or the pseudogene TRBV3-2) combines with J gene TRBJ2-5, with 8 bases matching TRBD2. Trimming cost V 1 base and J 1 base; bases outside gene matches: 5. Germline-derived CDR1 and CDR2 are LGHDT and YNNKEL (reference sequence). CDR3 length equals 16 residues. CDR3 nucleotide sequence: TGTGCCAGCAGCCAAGTAATAGGGACTAGCCAAGAGACCCAGTACTTC. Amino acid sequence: CASSQVIGTSQETQYF.

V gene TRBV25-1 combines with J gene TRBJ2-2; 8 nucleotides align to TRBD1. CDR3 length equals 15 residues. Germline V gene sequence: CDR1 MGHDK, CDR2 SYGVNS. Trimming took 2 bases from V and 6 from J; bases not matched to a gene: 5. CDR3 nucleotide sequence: TGTGCCAGCAGTGAACAGGGGGCTGGGTCCGGGGAGCTGTTTTTT. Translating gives CASSEQGAGSGELFF. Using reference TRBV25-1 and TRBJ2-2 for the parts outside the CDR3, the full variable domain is EADIYQTPRYLVIGTGKKITLECSQTMGHDKMYWYQQDPGMELHLIHYSYGVNSTEKGDLSSESTVSRIRTEHFPLTLESARPSHTSQYLCASSEQGAGSGELFFGEGSRLTVL.

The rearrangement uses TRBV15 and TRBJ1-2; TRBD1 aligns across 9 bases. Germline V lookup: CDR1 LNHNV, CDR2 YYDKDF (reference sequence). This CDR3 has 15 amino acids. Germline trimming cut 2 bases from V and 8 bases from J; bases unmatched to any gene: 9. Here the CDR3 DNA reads TGTGCCACCAGCAGACATAAACAGGGGGCGGGCGGCTACACCTTC. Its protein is CATSRHKQGAGGYTF.

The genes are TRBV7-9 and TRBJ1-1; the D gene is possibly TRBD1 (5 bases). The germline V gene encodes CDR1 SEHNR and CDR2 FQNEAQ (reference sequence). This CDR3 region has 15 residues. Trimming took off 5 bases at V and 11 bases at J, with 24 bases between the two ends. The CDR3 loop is CASSPHLGGEVPAFF. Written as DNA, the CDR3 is TGTGCCAGCAGCCCACACCTGGGGGGGGAAGTCCCGGCTTTCTTT.

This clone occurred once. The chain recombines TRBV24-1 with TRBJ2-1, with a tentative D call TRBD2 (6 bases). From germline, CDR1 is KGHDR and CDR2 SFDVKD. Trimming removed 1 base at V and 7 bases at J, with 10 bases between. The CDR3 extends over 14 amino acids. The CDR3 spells CATSDFGGKNEQFF. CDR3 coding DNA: TGTGCCACCAGTGATTTCGGGGGAAAGAATGAGCAGTTCTTC.